This TCR beta chain derives from a study of blood T cell repertoires in COVID-19. On the study more broadly: Nucleic acid was either cDNA or gDNA, and it came from T cells, B-cell-depleted T cells, or PBMCs.

In this sample, this clone turned up a few times. Using immunoSEQ multiplex PCR, the repertoire was profiled, and TCRdb retains in-frame clones only, with some absent. The top ten clones hold about 5.3% of a sample with 150,000 or so clones, about 92% of them seen once. The CDR3 sequence is 14 residues long. Trimming cost V 7 bases and J 0 bases, with 15 bases left between them. Looked up from germline, CDR1 is SQVTM and CDR2 is ANQGSEA. What was sequenced was peripheral blood. The clonotype originates from a man aged 25 to 40 with COVID-19, enrolled during active disease. The chain has TRBV29-1 and TRBJ1-1; D is uncertain. The CDR3 region is CSALPSGLNTEAFF. The CDR3 DNA follows: TGCAGCGCTCTCCCGTCAGGATTGAACACTGAAGCTTTCTTT.